This note documents a single T cell receptor beta chain sequence. This sample is part of a study of cytomegalovirus exposure and HLA in healthy donors. A multiplex PCR was run with 60 Vbeta primers and 13 Jbeta primers. TCRdb's copy holds only in-frame clones and misses some; the assay was immunoSEQ multiplex PCR. The table has more than 150,000 clones, almost 85% seen once; the top ten hold about 0.24%. CDR1 is SQVTM, CDR2 ANQGSEA, per germline. The CDR3 runs to 15 residues. J was trimmed by 7 bases and V by 4 bases; bases with no gene match: 13. Material for sequencing was PBMCs. The source of this sequence is a boy aged 5-17 years in good health and CMV-seronegative. V usage is TRBV29-1 and J usage is TRBJ1-5; 7 positions match TRBD1. The CDR3 DNA sequence: TGCAGCGTTGTGGTGCCTGGAGGGGGCGGACAGCCCCAGCATTTT. Protein product: CSVVVPGGGGQPQHF.